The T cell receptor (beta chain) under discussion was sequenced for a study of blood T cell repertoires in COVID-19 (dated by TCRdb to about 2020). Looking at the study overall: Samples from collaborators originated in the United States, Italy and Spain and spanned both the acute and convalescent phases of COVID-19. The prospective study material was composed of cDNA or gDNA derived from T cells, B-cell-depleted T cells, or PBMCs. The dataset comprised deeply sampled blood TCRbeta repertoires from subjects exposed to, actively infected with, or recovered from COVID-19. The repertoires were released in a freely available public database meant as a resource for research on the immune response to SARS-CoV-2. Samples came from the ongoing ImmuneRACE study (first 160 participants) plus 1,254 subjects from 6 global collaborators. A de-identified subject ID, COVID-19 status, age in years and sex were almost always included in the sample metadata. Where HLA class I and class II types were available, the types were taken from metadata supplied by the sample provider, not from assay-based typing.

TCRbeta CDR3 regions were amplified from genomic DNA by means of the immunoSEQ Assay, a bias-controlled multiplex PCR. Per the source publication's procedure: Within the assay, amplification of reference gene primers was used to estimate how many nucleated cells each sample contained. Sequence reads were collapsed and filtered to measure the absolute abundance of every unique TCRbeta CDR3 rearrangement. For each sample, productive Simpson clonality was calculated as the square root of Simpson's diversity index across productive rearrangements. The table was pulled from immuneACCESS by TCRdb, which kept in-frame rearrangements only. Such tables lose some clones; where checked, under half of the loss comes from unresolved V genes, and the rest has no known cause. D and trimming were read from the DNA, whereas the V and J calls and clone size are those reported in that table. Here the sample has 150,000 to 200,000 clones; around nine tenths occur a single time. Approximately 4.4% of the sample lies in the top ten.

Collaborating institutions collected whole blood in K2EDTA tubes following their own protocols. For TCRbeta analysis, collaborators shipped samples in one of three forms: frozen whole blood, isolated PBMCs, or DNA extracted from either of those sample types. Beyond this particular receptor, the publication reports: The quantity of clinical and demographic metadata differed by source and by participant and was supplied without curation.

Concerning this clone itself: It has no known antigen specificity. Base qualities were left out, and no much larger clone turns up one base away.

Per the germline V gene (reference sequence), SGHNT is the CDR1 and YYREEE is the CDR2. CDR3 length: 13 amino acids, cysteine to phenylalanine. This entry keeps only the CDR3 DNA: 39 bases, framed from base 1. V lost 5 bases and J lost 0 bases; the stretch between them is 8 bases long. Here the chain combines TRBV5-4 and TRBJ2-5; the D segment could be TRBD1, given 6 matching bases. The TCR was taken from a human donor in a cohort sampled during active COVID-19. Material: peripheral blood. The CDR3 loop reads CASSGQNQETQYF. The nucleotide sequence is TGTGCCAGCAGTGGACAGAACCAAGAGACCCAGTACTTC.